The text below deals with one T cell receptor (beta chain). Its antigen remains unknown. The extraction recovered at least 5.5 micrograms of total RNA per sample. The CDR3 extends over 15 amino acids. Germline CDR1 reads DFQATT; CDR2 reads SNEGSKA (reference sequence). V shed 0 bases and J shed 4 bases, with 13 bases lying between them. The data belong to a study of blood T cells in healthy people across ages. With a J-beta primer mix and a sample-barcoded 5' primer, a second PCR ran about 6 to 11 cycles. Each CDR3 protein is one row after TCRdb ran MiXCR on the 5' RACE reads. The sample contains around 1,900,000 distinct CDR3 sequences, roughly two fifths of which appear only once. General study results and limits: With age, beta diversity per million T cells declined roughly linearly, significantly by over 35. More naive CD4+ cells and higher diversity marked long-lived donors relative to aged donors.

The V and J genes are TRBV20-1 and TRBJ2-1; D may be TRBD1 or TRBD2 (7 bases each). The TCR sequence derives from a human donor in good health. The sequenced material came from blood. The CDR3 sequence is CSARDQGGRYNEQFF. CDR3 nucleotide sequence: TGCAGTGCTAGAGATCAGGGGGGGAGGTACAATGAGCAGTTCTTC.